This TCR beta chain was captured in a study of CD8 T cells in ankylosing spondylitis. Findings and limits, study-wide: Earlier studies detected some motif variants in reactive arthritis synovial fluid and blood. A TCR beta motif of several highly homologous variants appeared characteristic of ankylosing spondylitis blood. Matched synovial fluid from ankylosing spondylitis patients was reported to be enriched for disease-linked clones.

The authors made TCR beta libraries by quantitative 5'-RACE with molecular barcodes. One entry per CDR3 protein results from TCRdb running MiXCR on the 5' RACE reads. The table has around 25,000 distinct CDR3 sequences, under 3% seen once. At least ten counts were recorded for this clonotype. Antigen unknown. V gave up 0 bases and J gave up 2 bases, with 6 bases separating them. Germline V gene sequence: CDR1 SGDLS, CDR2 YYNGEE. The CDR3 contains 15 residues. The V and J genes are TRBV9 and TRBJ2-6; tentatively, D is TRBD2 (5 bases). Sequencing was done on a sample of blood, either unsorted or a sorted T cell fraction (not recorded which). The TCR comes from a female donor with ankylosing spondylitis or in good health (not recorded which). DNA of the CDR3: TGTGCCAGCAGCGTAGGAGGGACTGGGGCCAACGTCCTGACTTTC. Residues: CASSVGGTGANVLTF.